The 21 T cell receptor beta chains below all came from one sample that was sequenced in a study of T-cell memory formation after mild COVID-19. TCRdb processed the 5' RACE reads anew with MiXCR; each CDR3 protein has one entry. The profile shows about 210,000 distinct CDR3 sequences, about 10% of them singletons. The material sequenced was PBMCs or a T cell subset sorted from them (not recorded which). The receptors were gathered from a man younger than 35 who had mild COVID-19 (a few samples of this study predate the infection). Cell type and time point are not known.

On this clonotype itself: The junction differs from germline at one of its ends, possibly a read error. This chain uses TRBV25-1 with TRBJ1-2, with TRBD1 as a possible D gene (6 bases). Germline V gene sequence: CDR1 MGHDK, CDR2 SYGVNS. The CDR3 sequence is 14 residues long. CDR3 sequence: CDSSEEPGHAGYTF. As DNA, the CDR3 is TGTGACAGCAGTGAAGAGCCGGGACACGCTGGCTACACCTTC.

This clonotype was seen repeatedly, ten times or more. V gene TRBV20-1 combines with J gene TRBJ1-6, with no clear D. This CDR3 is 14 amino acids long. CDR1 DFQATT and CDR2 SNEGSKA come from the germline V gene (reference sequence). Trimming pared 0 bases from V and 10 bases from J, leaving 13 bases between. The CDR3 DNA sequence: TGCAGTGCTAGAGATGGCAGGACGTTCTCACCCCTCCACTTT. Translation: CSARDGRTFSPLHF.

The chain uses TRBV29-1 and TRBJ2-1; the D gene is possibly TRBD1 (6 bases). Germline CDR1 and CDR2: SQVTM and ANQGSEA. V shed 4 bases and J shed 3 bases, with 13 bases lying between them. This CDR3 is 14 amino acids long. CDR3 nucleotides: TGCAGCGTTGTGGCGCAGGGGATCTACAATGAGCAGTTCTTC. Translated, it gives CSVVAQGIYNEQFF.

V usage is TRBV12-3 or TRBV12-4 and J usage is TRBJ2-7; D could derive from TRBD1 or TRBD2 (5 bases each). The V and J ends lost 5 bases and 1 base respectively, with 12 bases between them. This CDR3 is 14 amino acids long. Here the CDR3 DNA reads TGTGCCAGCAGTGCCGGGACCGGATCCTACGAGCAGTACTTC. It translates to CASSAGTGSYEQYF.

This clonotype turned up a few times. J is TRBJ2-2 and V is TRBV20-1; 12 nucleotides align to TRBD2. CDR1 is DFQATT and CDR2 is SNEGSKA in the germline V gene (reference sequence). The junction had 6 bases not matched to a gene; V was cut back by 7 bases and J by 3 bases. This CDR3 contains 15 residues. CDR3 nucleotide sequence: TGCAGTGGAACTAGCGGGGGGTCTTACACCGGGGAGCTGTTTTTT. This gives the protein CSGTSGGSYTGELFF.

The table lists this clonotype with a few counts. The CDR3 nucleotides are TGTGCCAGCAGTTTCCTTAGGACAGGGGGTTCACCCCTCCACTTT. Translation gives CASSFLRTGGSPLHF. This rearrangement joins TRBV12-3 or TRBV12-4 to TRBJ1-6; 10 bases line up with TRBD1. The CDR3 loop spans 15 amino acids. V lost 3 bases, J lost 9 bases, and 5 bases stayed unmatched.

This clonotype was seen many times. The chain combines TRBV20-1 with TRBJ1-1; no definite D call. Germline CDR1 reads DFQATT; CDR2 reads SNEGSKA (reference sequence). Trimming left V 3 bases short and J 1 base short, with 9 bases between. There are 13 residues in the CDR3. In DNA form, the CDR3 reads TGCAGTGCTAGCGGCAGATGGAACACTGAAGCTTTCTTT. Translation gives CSASGRWNTEAFF.

This clonotype turned up a few times. The V gene is TRBV19, the J gene TRBJ1-5; TRBD1 matches 12 bases. Trimming cost V 3 bases and J 6 bases; bases outside gene matches: 9. The germline V gene encodes CDR1 LNHDA and CDR2 SQIVND (reference sequence). This CDR3 has 17 residues. The CDR3: CASSILHRDRGLQPQHF. The CDR3 region has the DNA TGTGCCAGTAGTATCCTCCACCGGGACAGGGGGCTTCAGCCCCAGCATTTT.

This clonotype was detected a few times. The DNA of the CDR3 is TGTGCCAGCAGTACCCGCGGAGGGAGGGGGCCTTGGGGCTACACCTTC. Amino acid sequence: CASSTRGGRGPWGYTF. The chain couples TRBV6-6 to TRBJ1-2; the match to TRBD1 covers 7 bases. The CDR3 sequence is 16 residues long. V was pared by 5 bases and J by 8 bases, with 17 bases of the junction left unmatched. CDR1 is MNHNY, CDR2 SVGAGI, per germline (reference sequence).

In this sample, this clonotype turned up many times. The chain recombines TRBV5-1 with TRBJ2-3, with D possibly TRBD2 on 6 matching bases. This CDR3 is 17 amino acids long. Between the trimmed V and J ends, which lost 0 bases and 0 bases, there was a span of 14 bases. Germline CDR1 is SGHRS and CDR2 is YFSETQ. This chain's CDR3 is CASSLGPLATSTDTQYF. The CDR3 DNA follows: TGCGCCAGCAGCTTGGGACCTCTAGCGACTAGCACAGATACGCAGTATTTT. Drawing the rest from reference TRBV5-1 and TRBJ2-3, the complete variable domain is KAGVTQTPRYLIKTRGQQVTLSCSPISGHRSVSWYQQTPGQGLQFLFEYFSETQRNKGNFPGRFSGRQFSNSRSEMNVSTLELGDSALYLCASSLGPLATSTDTQYFGPGTRLTVL.

This clonotype was counted at least ten times. The chain joins TRBV6-2 or TRBV6-3 to TRBJ2-5; 8 bases fit TRBD1. Germline loops: CDR1 MNHEY, CDR2 SVGEGT. Losses at the gene ends were 6 bases for V and 0 bases for J; bases not matched to a gene: 3. The CDR3 covers 14 residues. CDR3 sequence reads: CASRRQGYQETQYF. The CDR3 DNA sequence: TGTGCCAGCAGGAGACAGGGGTACCAAGAGACCCAGTACTTC.

The rearrangement links TRBV20-1 to TRBJ1-4; D not certain. Per germline, CDR1 DFQATT and CDR2 SNEGSKA (reference sequence). The CDR3 sequence is 12 residues long. Trimming stripped 3 bases from V and 14 bases from J, with 16 bases between. The CDR3 region has the DNA TGCAGTGCTAGGTACCAGGCGAGGTACCTGTTTTTT. Amino acids: CSARYQARYLFF.

This clonotype was found a few times. The chain employs TRBV18 and TRBJ2-7; D remains unclear. Germline V gives CDR1 KGHSH, CDR2 LQKENI. The ends were cut back, 3 bases at V and 7 bases at J, with 10 bases in the middle. The CDR3 spans 12 residues. The CDR3 is CASSPTTTEQYV. The CDR3 coding sequence is TGTGCCAGCTCACCGACCACCACTGAGCAGTACGTC.

The chain recombines TRBV4-1 with TRBJ2-7, with 11 bases fitting TRBD1. V dropped 1 base and J dropped 3; count of bases not matched to a gene: 5. Germline assignment: CDR1 MGHRA and CDR2 YSYEKL. The CDR3 is 16 amino acids. CDR3 in amino acids: CASSQGPGTGGYEQYF. The CDR3, as DNA: TGCGCCAGCAGCCAAGGGCCCGGGACAGGGGGCTACGAGCAGTACTTC.

This clonotype was observed a handful of times. The chain is built from TRBV6-5 and TRBJ2-3, with D hard to call. The CDR3 has 13 amino acids. Per germline, CDR1 MNHEY and CDR2 SVGAGI. V shed 0 bases and J shed 6 bases, with 7 bases lying between them. This CDR3 is CASSYSPSDTQYF. The CDR3 DNA reads as TGTGCCAGCAGTTACTCCCCTTCCGATACGCAGTATTTT.

The genes are TRBV4-3 and TRBJ1-3; no reliable D call. This CDR3 has 14 amino acids. Between the trimmed V and J ends, which lost 0 bases and 0 bases, there was a span of 3 bases. Per the germline V gene, CDR1 is LGHNA and CDR2 is YSLEER. The CDR3 DNA follows: TGCGCCAGCAGCCAAGAGAGCTCTGGAAACACCATATATTTT. Encoded protein: CASSQESSGNTIYF.

This clonotype has just a few counts. The gene calls are TRBV7-2 and TRBJ2-7; D is unresolved. The CDR3 runs to 14 residues. V lost 5 bases and J lost 7, with 18 bases in between. The germline CDR1 and CDR2 sequences are SGHTA and FQGNSA. The CDR3 DNA reads as TGTGCCAGCAGCCAAACCCCCCTAGTCTCGGAGCAGTACTTC. Amino acid sequence: CASSQTPLVSEQYF. Full variable domain (rest looked up from reference TRBV7-2 and TRBJ2-7): GAGVSQSPSNKVTEKGKDVELRCDPISGHTALYWYRQSLGQGLEFLIYFQGNSAPDKSGLPSDRFSAERTGGSVSTLTIQRTQQEDSAVYLCASSQTPLVSEQYFGPGTRLTVT.

The chain uses TRBV9 and TRBJ2-7; D is uncertain. V was trimmed by 0 bases and J by 1 base, leaving 11 bases between them. Germline loops: CDR1 SGDLS, CDR2 YYNGEE. This CDR3 has 15 residues. For the CDR3, the DNA is TGTGCCAGCAGCGTAGGTTGGCTGACATCCTACGAGCAGTACTTC. Protein: CASSVGWLTSYEQYF.

The chain recombines TRBV19 with TRBJ2-3; TRBD1 is a possible D gene (5 bases). V dropped 7 bases and J dropped 4 bases, with 12 bases sitting between them. The CDR3 is 13 amino acids. CDR1 and CDR2 (germline): LNHDA, SQIVND (reference sequence). CDR3 sequence: CASTGFVSDTQYF. The CDR3 DNA reads as TGTGCCAGTACAGGGTTCGTCTCAGATACGCAGTATTTT.

Ten or more counts support this clonotype. The chain uses TRBV7-2 and TRBJ1-1; 9 positions match TRBD1. Germline CDR1 reads SGHTA; CDR2 reads FQGNSA. The CDR3 extends over 12 amino acids. V lost 8 bases to trimming and J lost 8 bases; unmatched junction nucleotides: 6. CDR3: CASGRDREEAFF. CDR3 bases: TGTGCCAGCGGCCGGGACAGGGAGGAAGCTTTCTTT.

Many counts were recorded for this clonotype. The chain combines TRBV6-5 with TRBJ1-6; D not resolved. This CDR3 is built from 14 residues. Germline V CDR1 and CDR2: MNHEY, SVGAGI. The V and J ends lost 1 base and 8 bases respectively, with 9 bases between them. The CDR3 region has the DNA TGTGCCAGCAGTTACTTCCGAGGAGATTCACCCCTCCACTTT. This sequence encodes CASSYFRGDSPLHF.